The present T cell receptor (beta chain) was sequenced within a study of radiation and T cells in renal cell carcinoma. Broader study findings: In blood, top tumor clones expanded by 2 weeks, shrinking by 4.

This clone has a count of ten or more. The antigen remains unidentified. At one end, the junction sequence differs from germline, possibly due to a read error. Measured with immunoSEQ multiplex PCR; TCRdb has only the in-frame clones, and not every one. Among about 88,000 clones listed, 75% to 90% were seen once. Specified time point: baseline pretreatment blood. Regarding treatment: 15 Gy SBRT to primary tumor, nephrectomy 4 weeks later. Serial blood draws occurred at baseline and 2 and 4 weeks post-SBRT. This clonotype was obtained from a man aged 50 to 60 with renal cell carcinoma. This specimen was blood, taken from a patient whose treatment included radiotherapy and nephrectomy.

The CDR3 reads CASSVEPAGGKIF. The CDR3 nucleotides are TGTGCCAGCAGCGTAGAACCCGCGGGGGGCAAGATCTTT. The rearrangement joins TRBV9 to TRBJ1-1; D perhaps matches TRBD1 (6 bases). This CDR3 contains 13 residues. Germline values: CDR1 SGDLS, CDR2 YYNGEE.